This entry concerns a single T cell receptor beta chain. Its antigen remains unknown. The CDR3 has 17 residues. Unmatched junction bases numbered 7, after V lost 2 bases and J lost 5 bases. CDR1 is MGHDK and CDR2 is SYGVNS in the germline V gene. This record belongs to a study of shared clonotypes between healthy human individuals. About the study: There were three CD4 naive, three CD4 memory, two CD8 naive and one CD8 memory plates per donor.

This table comes from immunoSEQ multiplex PCR, and its TCRdb copy is limited to in-frame clones, with some not included. This sample carries roughly 700,000 clones, 80% to 95% of them seen once, and the ten largest clones take about 34%. Overall study results and limits: Rarefaction demonstrated incomplete sorted-subset sequencing despite large depth. Sharing across four donors was seen in approximately 5.2% of naive CD4 clonotypes.

The receptor was derived from a man aged 18-30 years in good health. Some clones in this sample may be carry-over from other donors' samples. This chain links TRBV25-1 with TRBJ2-1; 12 bases are shared with TRBD2. The sample comprised memory CD8+ T cells from PBMCs. Regarding subset: CD45RO+ cells pooled with CCR7-negative TemRA cells. The CDR3 nucleotides read TGTGCCAGCAGTGAACTAGAGAGACTAGCGGGAGACAATGAGCAGTTCTTC. Translated, it gives CASSELERLAGDNEQFF.